The 18 T cell receptor beta chains listed next were all sequenced from one sample in a study of cytomegalovirus exposure and HLA in healthy donors. The PCR used 60 Vbeta and 13 Jbeta primers. Profiling relied on immunoSEQ multiplex PCR, and the TCRdb table lists in-frame clones only, not all of them. The sample has 130,000 to 150,000 clones; over 75% are singletons. The sequencing input was PBMCs. The receptors stem from a woman aged 25-40 years in good health and CMV-seronegative.

This chain joins TRBV30 and TRBJ2-1, with D possibly being TRBD2 (5 bases). The CDR3 has 11 amino acids. The germline CDR1 and CDR2 sequences are GTSNPN and SVGIG (reference sequence). Trimming pared 4 bases from V and 7 bases from J, leaving 8 bases between. The CDR3 region has the DNA TGTGCCTGGACCGGAGGAAATGAGCAGTTCTTC. Protein: CAWTGGNEQFF. The full variable domain, its missing parts supplied by reference TRBV30 and TRBJ2-1, is SQTIHQWPATLVQPVGSPLSLECTVEGTSNPNLYWYRQAAGRGLQLLFYSVGIGQISSEVPQNLSASRPQDRQFILSSKKLLLSDSGFYLCAWTGGNEQFFGPGTRLTVL.

The chain combines TRBV11-1 with TRBJ1-4; D is unresolved. The V end was cut by 5 bases, the J end by 8 bases, with 18 bases between. This CDR3 contains 15 residues. Germline V CDR1 and CDR2: SGHAT, FQDESV (reference sequence). The CDR3 protein is CASSRRRTEGEKLFF. As DNA, the CDR3 is TGTGCCAGCAGCCGTCGACGGACGGAGGGAGAAAAACTGTTTTTT.

The chain carries TRBV6-1 and TRBJ1-6; D might be TRBD1 (5 bases). The germline gives CDR1 MNHNS, CDR2 SASEGT. The CDR3 has 12 residues. Trimming took 7 bases from V and 8 from J, leaving 9 bases between them. In nucleotides, the CDR3 is TGTGCCAGCACGGGGGGTGATTCACCCCTCCACTTT. Its protein is CASTGGDSPLHF.

This clone was counted between two and nine times. This sequence joins TRBV11-2 and TRBJ2-1, with 9 positions matching TRBD2. Unmatched junction bases numbered 6, after V lost 0 bases and J lost 6 bases. Germline V gives CDR1 SGHAT, CDR2 FQNNGV. This CDR3 is 16 amino acids long. The CDR3 spells CASSLERGGLSNEQFF. CDR3 bases: TGTGCCAGCAGCTTAGAGCGGGGGGGCCTTTCCAATGAGCAGTTCTTC.

The chain has TRBV10-2 and TRBJ1-3; D is possibly TRBD1 (5 bases). Germline loops: CDR1 WSHSY, CDR2 SAAADI. V lost 0 bases, J lost 4 bases, and 10 bases lay in between. The CDR3 loop spans 15 amino acids. The CDR3 sequence: CASSESAGLGNTIYF. Written as DNA, the CDR3 is TGCGCCAGCAGTGAGTCCGCGGGGCTCGGAAACACCATATATTTT.

The chain joins TRBV4-1 to TRBJ2-1, with D possibly being TRBD2 (5 bases). The CDR3 is 17 residues long. Germline-derived CDR1 and CDR2 are MGHRA and YSYEKL. V was shortened by 0 bases and J by 0 bases, with 12 bases between the two germline ends. The CDR3 coding sequence is TGCGCCAGCAGCCAAGACCAAGGACTCCCCTCCTACAATGAGCAGTTCTTC. It translates to CASSQDQGLPSYNEQFF.

V and J are TRBV18 and TRBJ1-5, with D possibly TRBD1 on 5 matching bases. Germline V gene lookup returns CDR1 KGHSH and CDR2 LQKENI. The CDR3 length is 13 residues. The V end lost 4 bases, the J end lost 4 bases, and 8 bases lay between the germline ends. This chain's CDR3 is CASSLGVNQPQHF. The CDR3 DNA follows: TGTGCCAGCTCACTAGGGGTTAATCAGCCCCAGCATTTT.

The genes are TRBV6-1 and TRBJ1-4; TRBD1 matches 7 bases. The germline gives CDR1 MNHNS, CDR2 SASEGT. The V segment lost 6 bases and the J segment 8 bases; nucleotides outside the gene matches: 9. This CDR3 region has 14 residues. The CDR3 DNA is TGTGCCAGCAGCGGACAGGTTCTAGGGGAAAAACTGTTTTTT. This sequence encodes CASSGQVLGEKLFF.

This sequence joins TRBV11-3 and TRBJ2-7; 8 bases line up with TRBD2. With V trimmed by 6 bases and J by 3 bases, 7 bases remained unmatched. Germline lookup yields CDR1 SGHNT and CDR2 YENEEA. The CDR3 extends over 14 amino acids. The CDR3 DNA is TGTGCCAGCAGTCGTAGCGGGGACCTCTACGAGCAGTACTTC. This codes for CASSRSGDLYEQYF.

The chain couples TRBV6-5 to TRBJ2-4, with TRBD1 matching 10 bases. CDR1 and CDR2 from the germline V gene are MNHEY and SVGAGI. V gave up 6 bases and J gave up 1 base; unmatched junction bases: 3. CDR3 length equals 15 residues. The CDR3 is CASSGTGVAKNIQYF. Here the CDR3 DNA reads TGTGCCAGCAGCGGGACAGGGGTCGCCAAAAACATTCAGTACTTC.

The chain carries TRBV7-2 and TRBJ1-2, with D tentatively TRBD1 (6 bases). Trimming took off 1 base at V and 4 bases at J, with 13 bases between the two ends. Germline CDR1 is SGHTA and CDR2 is FQGNSA. The CDR3 consists of 15 residues. The CDR3 nucleotides read TGTGCCAGCAGCTTAGGGGCAGGGGATTTCTATGGCTACACCTTC. Its protein is CASSLGAGDFYGYTF.

V gene TRBV5-4 combines with J gene TRBJ2-2; 8 bases map to TRBD1. The CDR3 loop spans 17 amino acids. Germline V gives CDR1 SGHNT, CDR2 YYREEE (reference sequence). The trim removed 1 base at V and 7 bases at J, leaving 12 bases unmatched. The CDR3 sequence is CASSLPGTGFPGGELFF. The CDR3 nucleotides are TGTGCCAGCAGCTTGCCCGGGACAGGCTTTCCCGGCGGGGAGCTGTTTTTT.

Remarks on this clone: The germline gene is not matched at one end of the junction; a read error may be the cause. The J gene is TRBJ1-6, the V gene TRBV2, with TRBD1 as a possible D gene (5 bases). The CDR3 is made up of 15 amino acids. Per the germline V gene, CDR1 is SNHLY and CDR2 is FYNNEI. The CDR3 protein is CASSEEGTYNSPLHF. The CDR3 DNA reads as TGTGCCAGCAGCGAAGAGGGGACCTATAATTCACCCCTCCACTTT.

This chain uses TRBV6-6 with TRBJ2-2; D ambiguous. The CDR3 length is 12 residues. The V and J ends lost 7 bases and 5 bases respectively, with 8 bases between them. Looked up from germline, CDR1 is MNHNY and CDR2 is SVGAGI (reference sequence). In DNA, the CDR3 is TGTGCCAGCAAGTTGAGAACCGGGGAGCTGTTTTTT. Amino acids: CASKLRTGELFF.

This clone appeared a single time. This chain links TRBV29-1 with TRBJ2-7, with 10 bases identical to TRBD1. Germline values: CDR1 SQVTM, CDR2 ANQGSEA. Trimming at V came to 5 bases and at J to 1 base, leaving 14 bases not matched to a gene. CDR3 length equals 17 residues. In nucleotides, the CDR3 is TGCAGCGTTTGGGGACAGGGGCGCAAAGTGGGGTCCTACGAGCAGTACTTC. Translation: CSVWGQGRKVGSYEQYF.

The chain carries TRBV6-1 and TRBJ2-1, with TRBD1 matching over 8 bases. CDR3 length: 13 residues. V shed 4 bases and J 12 bases; nucleotides not matched to a gene: 8. Germline V CDR1 and CDR2: MNHNS, SASEGT. As DNA, the CDR3 is TGTGCCAGCAGTGTTCGACAGGGGCAGGGGCAGTTCTTC. Its translation is CASSVRQGQGQFF.

This clone was recorded a few times. The CDR3 DNA reads as TGTGCCAGCAGCGCGGGACCGAAAGAGACCCAGTACTTC. The encoded protein is CASSAGPKETQYF. The rearrangement links TRBV11-1 to TRBJ2-5; tentative D call: TRBD2 (6 bases). Between the trimmed V and J ends, which lost 5 bases and 3 bases, there was a span of 10 bases. CDR1 and CDR2 (germline): SGHAT, FQDESV (reference sequence). The CDR3 covers 13 residues.

The V and J genes are TRBV2 and TRBJ1-6; D is unclear. The CDR3 runs 15 residues. Per the germline V gene, CDR1 is SNHLY and CDR2 is FYNNEI. Deletions cut 4 bases from V and 4 bases from J, with 11 bases between. CDR3: CASSGPNAYNSPLHF. CDR3 sequence (DNA): TGTGCCAGCAGTGGCCCAAATGCGTATAATTCACCCCTCCACTTT. The full variable domain, completed using reference TRBV2 and TRBJ1-6, is EPEVTQTPSHQVTQMGQEVILRCVPISNHLYFYWYRQILGQKVEFLVSFYNNEISEKSEIFDDQFSVERPDGSNFTLKIRSTKLEDSAMYFCASSGPNAYNSPLHFGNGTRLTVT.